This passage covers 14 T cell receptor beta chains from one sample sequenced in a study of memory CD4+ T cells and cytomegalovirus serostatus. The sort gate was single viable CD3+CD4+CD8-CD45RO+ cells for memory CD4+ T cells. Clones were read by immunoSEQ multiplex PCR, and TCRdb kept only the in-frame ones, dropping some. The sample gives around 60,000 clones, under 90% of which show up once; roughly 0.5% is in the top ten. Material for sequencing was memory CD4+ T cells from blood. These TCRs come from an adult in good health and CMV-seronegative. Some clones in this sample may be carry-over from other donors' samples.

The chain employs TRBV30 and TRBJ1-5; D remains unclear. CDR1 is GTSNPN and CDR2 is SVGIG in the germline V gene (reference sequence). V lost 2 bases and J lost 5, with 7 bases in between. The CDR3 sequence is 12 residues long. CDR3 DNA: TGTGCCTGGAGTTTCGGAGATCAGCCCCAGCATTTT. It specifies CAWSFGDQPQHF.

The CDR3 loop reads CAWSSGRAGGQETQYF. CDR3 nucleotide sequence: TGTGCCTGGAGTTCCGGTCGAGCGGGAGGACAAGAGACCCAGTACTTC. This chain connects TRBV30 to TRBJ2-5; the match to TRBD2 covers 9 bases. From germline, CDR1 is GTSNPN and CDR2 SVGIG (reference sequence). This CDR3 is built from 16 residues. V lost 2 bases, J lost 2 bases, and 9 bases stayed unmatched.

To note about this clone: The same CDR3 arises from other DNA sequences in this sample as well. This rearrangement joins TRBV28 to TRBJ1-1; D gene uncertain. Germline V gene lookup returns CDR1 MDHEN and CDR2 SYDVKM. The V and J ends lost 5 bases and 0 bases respectively, with 13 bases between them. The CDR3 is 15 amino acids. CDR3 bases: TGTGCCAGCAGTCCGCACTCTGTTTTGAACACTGAAGCTTTCTTT. Translated, it gives CASSPHSVLNTEAFF.

The chain recombines TRBV7-2 with TRBJ2-7; D is perhaps TRBD1 (6 bases). V was clipped by 5 bases and J by 5 bases, with 16 bases between them. The CDR3 length is 14 residues. Germline V gene sequence: CDR1 SGHTA, CDR2 FQGNSA. CDR3 DNA: TGTGCCAGCAGCCCCCGAACAGGGCGAGACGAGCAGTACTTC. This encodes CASSPRTGRDEQYF.

CDR3 sequence: CASRTYNEQFF. The CDR3 region has the DNA TGTGCCAGCAGGACATACAATGAGCAGTTCTTC. The rearrangement links TRBV28 to TRBJ2-1; D gene ambiguous. Trimming took off 6 bases at V and 4 bases at J, with 4 bases between the two ends. The length of the CDR3 is 11 residues. Germline CDR1 and CDR2: MDHEN and SYDVKM.

Only a few counts were recorded for this clone. The chain carries TRBV30 and TRBJ1-1; tentative D call: TRBD1 (5 bases). Germline V gene data show CDR1 as GTSNPN and CDR2 as SVGIG (reference sequence). The CDR3 length is 14 residues. V gave up 2 bases and J gave up 3 bases, with 13 bases separating them. CDR3 bases: TGTGCCTGGAGTCGGGGCAGTCTCCACACTGAAGCTTTCTTT. Translated, it gives CAWSRGSLHTEAFF.

The chain links TRBV5-6 to TRBJ1-6; a weak D match, TRBD1 (5 bases). In germline, CDR1 is SGHDT, CDR2 YYEEEE. The CDR3 has 18 amino acids. Trimming took off 1 base at V and 4 bases at J, with 18 bases between the two ends. The CDR3 reads CASSLYSPGRTYNSPLHF. CDR3 DNA: TGTGCCAGCAGCTTGTATTCACCGGGACGGACTTATAATTCACCCCTCCACTTT.

The chain is built from TRBV19 and TRBJ2-2; D is undetermined. The germline V and J ends were trimmed by 3 bases and 1 base, with 12 bases remaining between them. This CDR3 region has 16 residues. Germline V gene sequence: CDR1 LNHDA, CDR2 SQIVND (reference sequence). CDR3 nucleotides: TGTGCCAGTAGTATTTCGGGCCTGTTGAACACCGGGGAGCTGTTTTTT. This translates into CASSISGLLNTGELFF.

The V call is TRBV5-1, the J call TRBJ2-1; 14 bases agree with TRBD2. Unmatched junction bases numbered 9, after V lost 5 bases and J lost 5 bases. The CDR3 length is 17 residues. The germline V gene encodes CDR1 SGHRS and CDR2 YFSETQ. The CDR3 DNA follows: TGCGCCAGCAGGGCTCTCGGGGGACTAGCGGGAGACAATGAGCAGTTCTTC. Its protein is CASRALGGLAGDNEQFF.

J is TRBJ1-2 and V is TRBV10-3; D uncertain. The CDR3 is 12 amino acids. V lost 6 bases and J 8 bases, leaving 13 bases between the germline ends. Germline CDR1 ENHRY, CDR2 SYGVKD. The CDR3 DNA reads TGTGCCATCAGCGACCCCCTGGGGGGCTACACCTTC. Protein product: CAISDPLGGYTF.

V gene TRBV11-1 combines with J gene TRBJ2-7; D could derive from TRBD1 or TRBD2 (5 bases each). With 3 bases removed from V and 6 bases from J, the gap between germline ends came to 12 bases. The germline V gene encodes CDR1 SGHAT and CDR2 FQDESV (reference sequence). This CDR3 region has 13 residues. The CDR3 reads CASSLTGPGEQYF. CDR3 nucleotides: TGTGCCAGCAGCTTGACGGGGCCCGGCGAGCAGTACTTC.

This clone was seen more than once but under ten times. This CDR3 is also generated by other DNA sequences in the sample. This sequence joins TRBV6-5 and TRBJ1-1, with D tentatively TRBD1 (6 bases). Per germline, CDR1 MNHEY and CDR2 SVGAGI. The ends were cut back, 5 bases at V and 0 bases at J, with 10 bases in the middle. The length of the CDR3 is 14 residues. The DNA for the CDR3 is TGTGCCAGCAGTACCCGGACAGTGAACACTGAAGCTTTCTTT. Protein sequence: CASSTRTVNTEAFF.

The rearrangement joins TRBV7-8 to TRBJ2-7; 10 positions match TRBD2. V shed 5 bases, J shed 4 bases, and the junction held 8 bases outside the gene matches. The CDR3 covers 15 residues. Germline CDR1 SGHVS, CDR2 FQNEAQ. CDR3 region: CASSPMRAGGYEQYF. The CDR3 DNA sequence: TGTGCCAGCAGCCCAATGAGAGCGGGAGGGTACGAGCAGTACTTC.

This clone occurred a few times. The chain is built from TRBV25-1 and TRBJ2-7, with TRBD2 identical over 14 bases. The CDR3 covers 15 residues. V lost 6 bases, J lost 4 bases, and 5 bases stayed unmatched. Germline CDR1 and CDR2: MGHDK and SYGVNS. DNA of the CDR3: TGTGCCAGCAGAACAGGGACTAGCGGGGGATACGAGCAGTACTTC. Residues: CASRTGTSGGYEQYF.